Below are 18 T cell receptor beta chains sequenced from a single sample in a study of shared clonotypes between healthy human individuals. TCRdb's table, derived via immunoSEQ multiplex PCR, lists solely in-frame clones and lacks some. The sample shows about half a million clones, almost 80% of them seen only once. Sequenced input: PBMCs. These receptors all stem from a woman between 35 and 50 years old in good health. Some clones in this sample may be carry-over from other donors' samples.

The rearrangement joins TRBV29-1 to TRBJ2-3; TRBD2 matches 8 bases. This CDR3 has 12 residues. CDR1 SQVTM and CDR2 ANQGSEA come from the germline V gene. V was clipped by 6 bases and J by 4 bases; unmatched bases: 3. This chain's CDR3 is CSVSGSADTQYF. The DNA for the CDR3 is TGCAGCGTGAGCGGGAGTGCAGATACGCAGTATTTT.

This chain connects TRBV6-5 to TRBJ1-1; D gene ambiguous. Germline V CDR1 and CDR2: MNHEY, SVGAGI. This CDR3 spans 14 amino acids. Deletions cut 2 bases from V and 4 bases from J, with 11 bases between. The CDR3 nucleotides read TGTGCCAGCAGTTACAGGGTTGGTATCACTGAAGCTTTCTTT. The encoded protein is CASSYRVGITEAFF.

This clone was observed at least ten times. The chain recombines TRBV7-3 with TRBJ2-6, with 11 positions matching TRBD2. Germline assignment: CDR1 SGHTA and CDR2 FQGTGA. V lost 2 bases to trimming and J lost 3 bases; unmatched junction nucleotides: 9. The CDR3 loop spans 19 amino acids. This CDR3 reads CASSLQVAGGNLGANVLTF. In DNA, the CDR3 is TGTGCCAGCAGCTTACAGGTAGCGGGAGGGAACCTTGGGGCCAACGTCCTGACTTTC. Full variable domain (missing parts from reference TRBV7-3 and TRBJ2-6): GAGVSQTPSNKVTEKGKYVELRCDPISGHTALYWYRQSLGQGPEFLIYFQGTGAADDSGLPNDRFFAVRPEGSVSTLKIQRTERGDSAVYLCASSLQVAGGNLGANVLTFGAGSRLTVL.

The J gene is TRBJ1-5, the V gene TRBV7-6; D gene unclear. The germline CDR1 and CDR2 sequences are SGHVS and FNYEAQ. This CDR3 is built from 13 residues. Trimming left V 5 bases short and J 2 bases short, with 7 bases between. The CDR3 sequence is CASSKAGNQPQHF. The CDR3 nucleotides are TGTGCCAGCAGCAAAGCCGGCAATCAGCCCCAGCATTTT.

J is TRBJ2-5 and V is TRBV10-3, with TRBD2 matching 9 bases. The CDR3 is 15 amino acids. V gave up 5 bases and J gave up 2 bases; unmatched junction bases: 6. Germline values: CDR1 ENHRY, CDR2 SYGVKD. The CDR3 DNA is TGTGCCATCAGTCCTGGGACTAGCCAGCAAGAGACCCAGTACTTC. Translated, it gives CAISPGTSQQETQYF.

This chain connects TRBV9 to TRBJ2-3; TRBD2 aligns across 8 bases. Germline trimming cut 3 bases from V and 3 bases from J; bases unmatched to any gene: 6. CDR3 length: 15 amino acids. Germline V CDR1 and CDR2: SGDLS, YYNGEE. The DNA of the CDR3 is TGTGCCAGCAGCGCACGGGAGGGGGAAACAGATACGCAGTATTTT. Its protein is CASSAREGETDTQYF.

The chain combines TRBV14 with TRBJ2-2; D remains ambiguous. Germline-derived CDR1 and CDR2 are SGHDN and FVKESK. The CDR3 runs to 14 residues. The ends were cut back, 3 bases at V and 7 bases at J, with 12 bases in the middle. Written as DNA, the CDR3 is TGTGCCAGCAGCCAGGAGAGGTCTTACGGGGAGCTGTTTTTT. The encoded protein is CASSQERSYGELFF.

This chain connects TRBV7-2 to TRBJ2-1; maybe TRBD2 (5 bases). Germline CDR1 and CDR2: SGHTA and FQGNSA. The ends were cut back, 3 bases at V and 5 bases at J, with 11 bases in the middle. The CDR3 has 14 residues. Written as DNA, the CDR3 is TGTGCCAGCAGCTTCTCATCCGGGGACAATGAGCAGTTCTTC. This translates into CASSFSSGDNEQFF. The entire variable domain, with the rest obtained from reference TRBV7-2 and TRBJ2-1, is as follows: GAGVSQSPSNKVTEKGKDVELRCDPISGHTALYWYRQSLGQGLEFLIYFQGNSAPDKSGLPSDRFSAERTGGSVSTLTIQRTQQEDSAVYLCASSFSSGDNEQFFGPGTRLTVL.

This clone has more than one count but fewer than ten. The V call is TRBV29-1, the J call TRBJ2-3, with a tentative D call TRBD1 (5 bases). Germline values: CDR1 SQVTM, CDR2 ANQGSEA. V was pared by 5 bases and J by 2 bases, with 11 bases between. This CDR3 comprises 13 residues. CDR3 sequence: CSVPLGVTDTQYF. The CDR3 nucleotides are TGCAGCGTTCCGCTAGGGGTCACAGATACGCAGTATTTT.

The chain joins TRBV11-2 to TRBJ2-3, with TRBD2 identical over 7 bases. The CDR3 has 16 residues. The V segment lost 1 base and the J segment 2 bases; nucleotides outside the gene matches: 6. Germline CDR1 reads SGHAT; CDR2 reads FQNNGV. DNA of the CDR3: TGTGCCAGCAGCTTAGGGGGGGGAGGGCACACAGATACGCAGTATTTT. Protein sequence: CASSLGGGGHTDTQYF.

V gene TRBV5-1 combines with J gene TRBJ2-2; a possible D gene is TRBD1 (6 bases). Trimming took off 8 bases at V and 0 bases at J, with 14 bases between the two ends. This CDR3 is built from 15 residues. Germline V gene lookup returns CDR1 SGHRS and CDR2 YFSETQ. CDR3 region: CASQKTGANTGELFF. CDR3 coding DNA: TGCGCCAGTCAAAAGACAGGCGCGAACACCGGGGAGCTGTTTTTT.

The CDR3 DNA follows: TGTGCCAGCAGCTTAGCACGGACAGCTTCCAATGAGCAGTTCTTC. It encodes CASSLARTASNEQFF. The V call is TRBV11-2, the J call TRBJ2-1, with TRBD1 as a possible D gene (6 bases). This CDR3 region has 15 residues. Trimming took 1 base from V and 6 from J, leaving 13 bases between them. The germline gives CDR1 SGHAT, CDR2 FQNNGV.

V and J are TRBV15 and TRBJ1-1; D gene uncertain. Germline V lookup: CDR1 LNHNV, CDR2 YYDKDF (reference sequence). The CDR3 runs 15 residues. Trimming removed 1 base at V and 0 bases at J, with 9 bases between. CDR3 in amino acids: CATSRAGTMNTEAFF. The CDR3, as DNA: TGTGCCACCAGCAGAGCCGGCACCATGAACACTGAAGCTTTCTTT.

This clone appeared many times. The CDR3: CASSATGSSGANVLTF. In DNA form, the CDR3 reads TGTGCCAGCAGCGCAACAGGTAGCTCTGGGGCCAACGTCCTGACTTTC. The chain recombines TRBV11-1 with TRBJ2-6; D is possibly TRBD1 (5 bases). V was shortened by 5 bases and J by 0 bases, with 11 bases between the two germline ends. Per the germline V gene, CDR1 is SGHAT and CDR2 is FQDESV (reference sequence). The CDR3 runs 16 residues.

The chain carries TRBV19 and TRBJ2-7; 9 positions agree with TRBD1. This CDR3 has 16 residues. The ends lost 1 base at V and 3 bases at J; junction bases unmatched: 7. Germline CDR1 and CDR2: LNHDA and SQIVND (reference sequence). CDR3 bases: TGTGCCAGTAGTATAGCGTGGCGGACAGGGGACTACGAGCAGTACTTC. Amino acids: CASSIAWRTGDYEQYF.

DNA of the CDR3: TGTGCCAGCAGAGGGCGCGAGGGGACCACTGAAGCTTTCTTT. Protein: CASRGREGTTEAFF. This chain connects TRBV6-6 to TRBJ1-1; weak D call: TRBD1 (5 bases). CDR1 MNHNY and CDR2 SVGAGI come from the germline V gene (reference sequence). V was cut by 6 bases and J by 4 bases, with 15 bases left in between. The CDR3 consists of 14 residues.

V and J are TRBV6-1 and TRBJ2-2; 7 nucleotides line up with TRBD1. The length of the CDR3 is 14 residues. Germline V gene data show CDR1 as MNHNS and CDR2 as SASEGT. V lost 8 bases and J lost 16; bases outside the gene matches: 19. The CDR3 is CASSGGALILGRFF. In DNA form, the CDR3 reads TGTGCCAGCTCAGGGGGAGCCCTGATTCTGGGGCGGTTTTTT.

This clone appeared once. It may be a read error: a sequence one base away is much more abundant. The chain employs TRBV4-3 and TRBJ2-5; TRBD2 might be the D (6 bases). The germline CDR1 and CDR2 sequences are LGHNA and YSLEER. There are 16 residues in the CDR3. The ends were cut back, 1 base at V and 2 bases at J, with 14 bases in the middle. The CDR3 spells CASSQGAASGQETQYF. The CDR3 DNA reads as TGCGCCAGCAGCCAAGGGGCAGCGAGCGGGCAAGAGACCCAGTACTTC.